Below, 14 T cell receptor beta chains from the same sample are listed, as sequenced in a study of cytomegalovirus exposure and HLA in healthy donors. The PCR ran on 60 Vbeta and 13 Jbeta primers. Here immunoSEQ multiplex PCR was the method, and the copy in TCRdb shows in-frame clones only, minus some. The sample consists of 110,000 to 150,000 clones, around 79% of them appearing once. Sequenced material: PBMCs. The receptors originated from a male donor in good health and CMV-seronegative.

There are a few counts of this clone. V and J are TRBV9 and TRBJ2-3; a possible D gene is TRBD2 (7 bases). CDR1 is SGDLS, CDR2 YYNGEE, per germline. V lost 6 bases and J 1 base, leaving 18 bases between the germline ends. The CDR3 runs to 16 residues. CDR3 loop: CASTPGGGAGTDTQYF. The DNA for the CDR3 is TGTGCCAGCACCCCAGGCGGGGGCGCGGGCACAGATACGCAGTATTTT.

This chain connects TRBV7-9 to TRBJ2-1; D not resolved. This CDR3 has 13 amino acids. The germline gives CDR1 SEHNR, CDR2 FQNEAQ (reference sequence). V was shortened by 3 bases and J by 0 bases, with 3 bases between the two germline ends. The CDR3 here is CASSFLSYNEQFF. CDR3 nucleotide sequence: TGTGCCAGCAGCTTCCTCTCCTACAATGAGCAGTTCTTC.

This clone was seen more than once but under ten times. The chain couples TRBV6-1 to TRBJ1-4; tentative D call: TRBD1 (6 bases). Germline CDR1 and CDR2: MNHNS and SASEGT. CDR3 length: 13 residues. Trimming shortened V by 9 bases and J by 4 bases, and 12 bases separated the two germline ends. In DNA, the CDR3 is TGTGCCAGTTTGGGACAAATTAATGAAAAACTGTTTTTT. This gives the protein CASLGQINEKLFF.

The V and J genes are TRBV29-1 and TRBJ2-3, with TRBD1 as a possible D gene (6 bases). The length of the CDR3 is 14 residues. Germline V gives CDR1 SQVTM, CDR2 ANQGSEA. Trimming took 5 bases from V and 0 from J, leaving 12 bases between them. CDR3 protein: CSVTGQRSTDTQYF. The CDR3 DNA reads TGCAGCGTTACAGGACAGCGAAGCACAGATACGCAGTATTTT.

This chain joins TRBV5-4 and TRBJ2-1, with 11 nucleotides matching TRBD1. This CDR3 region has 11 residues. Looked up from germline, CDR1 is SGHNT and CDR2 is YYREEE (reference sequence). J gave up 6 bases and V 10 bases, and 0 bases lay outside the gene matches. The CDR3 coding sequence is TGTGCCGGGACAGGGGGCAATGAGCAGTTCTTC. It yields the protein CAGTGGNEQFF.

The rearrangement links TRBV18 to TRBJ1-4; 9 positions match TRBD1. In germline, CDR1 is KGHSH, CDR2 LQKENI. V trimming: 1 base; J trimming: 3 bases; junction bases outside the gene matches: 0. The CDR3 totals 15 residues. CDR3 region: CASSPRTGANEKLFF. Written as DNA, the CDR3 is TGTGCCAGCTCACCACGGACAGGGGCTAATGAAAAACTGTTTTTT.

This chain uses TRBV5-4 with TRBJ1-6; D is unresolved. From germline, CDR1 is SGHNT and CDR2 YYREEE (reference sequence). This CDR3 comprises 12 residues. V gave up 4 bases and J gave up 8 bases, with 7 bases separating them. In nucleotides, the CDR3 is TGTGCCAGCAGCCGCCCGGATTCACCCCTCCACTTT. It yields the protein CASSRPDSPLHF.

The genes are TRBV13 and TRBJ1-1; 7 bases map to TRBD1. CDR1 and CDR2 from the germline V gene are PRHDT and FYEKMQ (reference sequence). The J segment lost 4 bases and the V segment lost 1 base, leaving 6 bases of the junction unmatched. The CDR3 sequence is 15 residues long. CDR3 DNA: TGTGCCAGCAGCTTAGCTTGGCGACAGGGCACTGAAGCTTTCTTT. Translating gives CASSLAWRQGTEAFF.

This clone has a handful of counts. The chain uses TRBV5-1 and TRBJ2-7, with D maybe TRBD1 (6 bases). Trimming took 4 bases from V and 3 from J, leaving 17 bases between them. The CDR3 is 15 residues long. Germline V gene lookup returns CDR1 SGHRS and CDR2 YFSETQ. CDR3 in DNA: TGCGCCAGCAGCCTTGAAGGACAGTACGGCTACGAGCAGTACTTC. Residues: CASSLEGQYGYEQYF.

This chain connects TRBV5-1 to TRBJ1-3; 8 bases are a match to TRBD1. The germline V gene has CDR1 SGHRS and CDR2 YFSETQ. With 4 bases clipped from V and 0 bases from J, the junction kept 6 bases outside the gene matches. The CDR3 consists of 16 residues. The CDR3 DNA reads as TGCGCCAGCAGCCCGCGGACAGGGAGCTCTGGAAACACCATATATTTT. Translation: CASSPRTGSSGNTIYF.

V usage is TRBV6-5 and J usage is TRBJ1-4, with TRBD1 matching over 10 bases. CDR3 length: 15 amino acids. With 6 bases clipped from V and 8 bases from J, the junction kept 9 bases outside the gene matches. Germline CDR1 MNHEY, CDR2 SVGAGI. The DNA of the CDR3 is TGTGCCAGCAGCCTGGAGACAGGGGGCCGGGAAAAACTGTTTTTT. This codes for CASSLETGGREKLFF.

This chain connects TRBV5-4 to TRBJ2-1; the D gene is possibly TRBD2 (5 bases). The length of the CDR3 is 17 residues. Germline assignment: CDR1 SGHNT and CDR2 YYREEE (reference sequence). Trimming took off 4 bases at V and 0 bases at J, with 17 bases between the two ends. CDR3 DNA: TGTGCCAGCAGCCCGAAGGGAGCCTTGAGCTCCTACAATGAGCAGTTCTTC. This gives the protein CASSPKGALSSYNEQFF.

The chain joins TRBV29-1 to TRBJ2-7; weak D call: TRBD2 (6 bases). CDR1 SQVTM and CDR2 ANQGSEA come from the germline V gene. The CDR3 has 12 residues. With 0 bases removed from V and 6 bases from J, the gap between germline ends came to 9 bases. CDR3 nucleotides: TGCAGCGTTGAAGATTGGAGGGGCGAGCAGTACTTC. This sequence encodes CSVEDWRGEQYF.

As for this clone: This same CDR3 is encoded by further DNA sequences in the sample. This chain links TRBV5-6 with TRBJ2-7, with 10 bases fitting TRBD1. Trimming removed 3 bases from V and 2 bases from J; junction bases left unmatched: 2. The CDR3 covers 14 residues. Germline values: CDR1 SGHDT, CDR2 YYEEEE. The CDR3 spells CASSSGTGAYEQYF. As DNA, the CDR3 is TGTGCCAGCAGCTCCGGGACAGGGGCCTACGAGCAGTACTTC.